A selection of T cell receptor beta chains follows, all from one sample in a study of early T cells in non-severe SARS-CoV-2 infection. MiXCR was run by TCRdb on the 5' RACE reads, yielding one entry per CDR3 protein. The sample lists tens of thousands of distinct CDR3 sequences, approximately 5.9% occurring once. The input for sequencing was whole blood, taken at baseline. These TCRs come from an adult who was a healthcare worker with PCR-confirmed SARS-CoV-2 infection or an uninfected control (not recorded which). CDR3s include the opening cysteine and the closing phenylalanine or tryptophan. Fields, in order: clone size, V gene, D gene, J gene, CDR3 DNA, CDR3 protein. D genes are given only for firm matches. The size field is filled for only some rows; it gives once, few, many or a size class.

size: many
V: TRBV20-1
D: TRBD2
J: TRBJ2-1
DNA: TGCAGTGCTAGAGAGAGGCTAGCGGGATCAACGGATGAGCAGTTCTTC
CDR3: CSARERLAGSTDEQFF

size: many
V: TRBV27
D: TRBD2
J: TRBJ2-1
DNA: TGTGCCAGCAGACTAGCGGTGCTATCCTACAATGAGCAGTTCTTC
CDR3: CASRLAVLSYNEQFF

size: .
V: TRBV12-3/TRBV12-4
D: .
J: TRBJ2-5
DNA: TGTGCCAGCAGCCACCCAGCAGGCCTCCCAGGGACCCAGTACTTC
CDR3: CASSHPAGLPGTQYF

size: many
V: TRBV20-1
D: .
J: TRBJ2-7
DNA: TGCAGTGCTATCCCGCCGAACTCGGAGCAGTACTTC
CDR3: CSAIPPNSEQYF

size: few
V: TRBV28
D: .
J: TRBJ2-5
DNA: TGTGCCAGCAGTGCTTTAGGGGTGAAGACCCAGTACTTC
CDR3: CASSALGVKTQYF

size: few
V: TRBV20-1
D: .
J: TRBJ2-1
DNA: TGCAGTGCTAACGAGCTTGTAGGCAATGAGCAGTTCTTC
CDR3: CSANELVGNEQFF

size: many
V: TRBV4-1
D: TRBD1
J: TRBJ2-6
DNA: TGCGCCAGCAGCCAATTGATTGCCCATCGGGGTTCTCCGGGACAGATCTCTGGGGCCAACGTCCTGACTTTC
CDR3: CASSQLIAHRGSPGQISGANVLTF

size: many
V: TRBV9
D: TRBD1
J: TRBJ1-1
DNA: TGTGCCAGCAGCGTAGAGGGAGGAGGGGGCAGGGAAGCTTTCTTT
CDR3: CASSVEGGGGREAFF

size: .
V: TRBV4-3
D: .
J: TRBJ2-2
DNA: TGCGCCAGCAGCCAAGCTCCGGGCTACGGGGAGCTGTTTTTT
CDR3: CASSQAPGYGELFF

size: many
V: TRBV20-1
D: .
J: TRBJ2-3
DNA: TGCAGTGCTCTCAGTTTTCGCACAGATACGCAGTATTTT
CDR3: CSALSFRTDTQYF

size: .
V: TRBV7-6
D: .
J: TRBJ2-5
DNA: TGTGCCAGCAGCCGGGGACCGGTAGAGACCCAGTACTTC
CDR3: CASSRGPVETQYF

size: .
V: TRBV11-2
D: .
J: TRBJ2-2
DNA: TGTGCCAGCAGCCCCGGTGGGACACTGAACACCGGGGAGCTGTTTTTT
CDR3: CASSPGGTLNTGELFF

size: .
V: TRBV4-2
D: .
J: TRBJ2-7
DNA: TGTGCCAGCAGCCAAGAGGCCCGCGGGACCGTGCCTTACGAGCAGTACTTC
CDR3: CASSQEARGTVPYEQYF

size: many
V: TRBV11-2
D: TRBD1
J: TRBJ1-1
DNA: TGTGCCAGCAGCTCCTCCATAGGACAGGGGATTTCTTTCTTT
CDR3: CASSSSIGQGISFF

size: many
V: TRBV12-3/TRBV12-4
D: TRBD2
J: TRBJ2-1
DNA: TGTGCCAGCAGATTAAGCGGGAGCAATGAGCAGTTCTTC
CDR3: CASRLSGSNEQFF

size: many
V: TRBV6-2/TRBV6-3
D: TRBD1
J: TRBJ2-2
DNA: TGTGCCAGCAGACCGGACAGGGGGGAGCTGTTTTTT
CDR3: CASRPDRGELFF

size: .
V: TRBV7-8
D: .
J: TRBJ2-5
DNA: TGTGCCAGCAGCTTAGGGACACTGGCGGTGGAGACCCAGTACTTC
CDR3: CASSLGTLAVETQYF

size: few
V: TRBV7-9
D: .
J: TRBJ2-1
DNA: TGTGCCAGCAGCTTTTGGGGCCCTAAGGGACTCCTCCAATCTGAGCAGTTCTTC
CDR3: CASSFWGPKGLLQSEQFF

size: many
V: TRBV6-5
D: .
J: TRBJ2-2
DNA: TGTGCCAGCAGTTACTCGCTGGGTAGCACCGGGGAGCTGTTTTTT
CDR3: CASSYSLGSTGELFF

size: many
V: TRBV6-2/TRBV6-3
D: .
J: TRBJ2-2
DNA: TGTGCCAGCAGCCCGCTCAATGGGGCCGGGGAGCTGTTTTTT
CDR3: CASSPLNGAGELFF

size: .
V: TRBV4-2
D: TRBD2
J: TRBJ2-3
DNA: TGTGCCAGCAGCCCCCTCGGAACTAGCGGGATGAGCACAGATACGCAGTATTTT
CDR3: CASSPLGTSGMSTDTQYF

size: .
V: TRBV11-3
D: TRBD1
J: TRBJ2-3
DNA: TGTGCCAGCAGCCCTAGACAGGGGTTGTCAGATACGCAGTATTTT
CDR3: CASSPRQGLSDTQYF

size: many
V: TRBV13
D: .
J: TRBJ2-3
DNA: TGTGCCAGCAGCTTTAGGACGGGGAGAGGGGCAGATACGCAGTATTTT
CDR3: CASSFRTGRGADTQYF

size: .
V: TRBV3-1
D: .
J: TRBJ2-2
DNA: TGTGCCAGCAGCCAGTACAGGGTGCGGGAGCTGTTTTTT
CDR3: CASSQYRVRELFF

size: many
V: TRBV4-3
D: TRBD2
J: TRBJ2-1
DNA: TGCGCCAGCAGGCCTGGACTAGCGGGAGGAGACAATGAGCAGTTCTTC
CDR3: CASRPGLAGGDNEQFF

size: few
V: TRBV27
D: .
J: TRBJ2-1
DNA: TGTGCCAGCAGTTTGGGCCTAGGAAATGAGCAGTTCTTC
CDR3: CASSLGLGNEQFF

size: .
V: TRBV28
D: .
J: TRBJ1-1
DNA: TGTGCCAGCAGTTTATCCGGCAGTGAAGCTTTCTTT
CDR3: CASSLSGSEAFF

size: many
V: TRBV5-1
D: .
J: TRBJ2-7
DNA: TGCGCCAGCAGCCATGACAGACTGTCCTACGAGCAGTACTTC
CDR3: CASSHDRLSYEQYF

size: few
V: TRBV11-2
D: .
J: TRBJ1-1
DNA: TGTGCCAGCAGCCACGAAGGAGCTATGAACACTGAAGCTTTCTTT
CDR3: CASSHEGAMNTEAFF

size: many
V: TRBV20-1
D: .
J: TRBJ1-1
DNA: TGCAGTGCTAGCCGGGGGTTCGAGGCCACTGAAGCTTTCTTT
CDR3: CSASRGFEATEAFF

size: .
V: TRBV15
D: TRBD1
J: TRBJ2-1
DNA: TGTGCCACCAGCAGAGTACAGGGGCCTTACAATGAGCAGTTCTTC
CDR3: CATSRVQGPYNEQFF

size: many
V: TRBV7-9
D: TRBD1
J: TRBJ1-1
DNA: TGTGCCAGCAGGCGACAGGGAGTTAACACTGAAGCTTTCTTT
CDR3: CASRRQGVNTEAFF

size: few
V: TRBV13
D: .
J: TRBJ2-5
DNA: TGTGCCAGCAGCTTAGCGTCGGGTGAGACCCAGTACTTC
CDR3: CASSLASGETQYF

size: many
V: TRBV24-1
D: .
J: TRBJ2-2
DNA: TGTGCCACCAGTGATCCCGGGAACTCGAACACCGGGGAGCTGTTTTTT
CDR3: CATSDPGNSNTGELFF

size: .
V: TRBV12-3/TRBV12-4
D: .
J: TRBJ1-4
DNA: TGTGCCAGCAGCTTAATGGGGAGTAATGAAAAACTGTTTTTT
CDR3: CASSLMGSNEKLFF

size: medium-sized
V: TRBV20-1
D: .
J: TRBJ2-3
DNA: TGCAGTCTAGATAGCACAGATACGCAGTATTTT
CDR3: CSLDSTDTQYF

size: many
V: TRBV12-3/TRBV12-4
D: .
J: TRBJ2-2
DNA: TGTGCCAGCAGTTTGACCAGAGTGGGGCTGTTTTTT
CDR3: CASSLTRVGLFF

size: .
V: TRBV7-2
D: TRBD1
J: TRBJ1-1
DNA: TGTGCCAGCAGCCTCACCGGGACAGGCCTAAACACTGAAGCTTTCTTT
CDR3: CASSLTGTGLNTEAFF

size: .
V: TRBV4-3
D: .
J: TRBJ2-1
DNA: TGCGCCAGCAGCCAAGGAGCGAGAACCTACAATGAGCAGTTCTTC
CDR3: CASSQGARTYNEQFF

size: many
V: TRBV10-3
D: TRBD2
J: TRBJ2-1
DNA: TGTGCCATCAGTTCAGGACTAGCGGGAGTGTATAATGAGCAGTTCTTC
CDR3: CAISSGLAGVYNEQFF

size: few
V: TRBV4-1
D: .
J: TRBJ1-1
DNA: TGCGCCAGCAGAGGGGTATTAAAGAACACTGAAGCTTTCTTT
CDR3: CASRGVLKNTEAFF

size: many
V: TRBV11-2
D: TRBD2
J: TRBJ2-1
DNA: TGTGCCAGCAGCTTAAGAGGACTAGCGGAACACAATGAGCAGTTCTTC
CDR3: CASSLRGLAEHNEQFF

size: many
V: TRBV4-1
D: TRBD2
J: TRBJ2-1
DNA: TGCGCCAGCAGCCAAGGCGGGGGAGGCGGTTTGGGCAATGAGCAGTTCTTC
CDR3: CASSQGGGGGLGNEQFF

size: .
V: TRBV7-4
D: .
J: TRBJ2-3
DNA: TGTGCCAGCAGCGGAGCGGAACGCAACATCTACACAGATACGCAGTATTTT
CDR3: CASSGAERNIYTDTQYF

size: .
V: TRBV15
D: TRBD2
J: TRBJ2-1
DNA: TGTGCCACCACCCGGACTAGCGCCTACAATGAGCAGTTCTTC
CDR3: CATTRTSAYNEQFF

size: few
V: TRBV11-3
D: .
J: TRBJ1-2
DNA: TGTGCCAGCAGCGTAGGACAATTCTATGGCTACACCTTC
CDR3: CASSVGQFYGYTF

size: many
V: TRBV18
D: .
J: TRBJ1-1
DNA: TGTGCCAGCTCCCCAGGGTCGTCTGAAGCTTTCTTT
CDR3: CASSPGSSEAFF

size: many
V: TRBV4-1
D: .
J: TRBJ2-1
DNA: TGCGCCAGCAGCCAAGACCCGGACAGCTATGAGCAGTTCTTC
CDR3: CASSQDPDSYEQFF

size: many
V: TRBV7-7
D: TRBD1
J: TRBJ2-5
DNA: TGTGCCAGCAGCCAATCGGGGACAGGACAAGAGACCCAGTACTTC
CDR3: CASSQSGTGQETQYF

size: many
V: TRBV11-1
D: TRBD1
J: TRBJ2-7
DNA: TGTGCCAGCAAAGAACAGGGGCGGATTGGTGAGCAGTACTTC
CDR3: CASKEQGRIGEQYF

size: medium-sized
V: TRBV4-1
D: .
J: TRBJ1-2
DNA: TGCGCCAGCAGCCAAGTTGCCGGCTATGGCTACACCTTC
CDR3: CASSQVAGYGYTF

size: many
V: TRBV5-1
D: .
J: TRBJ2-1
DNA: TGCGCCAGCCTCCGGGGCAATGAGCAGTTCTTC
CDR3: CASLRGNEQFF